This TCR beta chain was found in a study of CD8+CD57+ T cells in acquired aplastic anemia. Study details: Sorted CD4+ and CD8+ cell DNA averaged around 3.5 ug.

This CDR3 is 12 amino acids long. Per the germline V gene, CDR1 is SGHTA and CDR2 is FQGTGA. V was clipped by 4 bases and J by 7 bases, with 8 bases between them. TCR beta VDJ and CDR3 profiles were obtained from a genomic DNA template. From the reads, TCRdb called clonotypes with MiXCR, one entry per CDR3 protein. Of 200,000 or so distinct CDR3 sequences in the sample, nearly 50% were seen once. Patients selected for sequencing had displayed CD8+CD57+ cell expansion by flow cytometry. The TCR originated in a human donor with aplastic anemia. Sequenced material: sorted CD4+, CD8+, or CD8+CD57+ T cells (not recorded which) from PBMCs. The gene calls are TRBV7-3 and TRBJ2-1; perhaps TRBD1 as D (5 bases). CDR3 sequence (DNA): TGTGCCAGCAGCTCACAGGATAATGAGCAGTTCTTC. Translated, it gives CASSSQDNEQFF.